The source of this T cell receptor (beta chain) is a study of lymphopenia after photon versus proton radiotherapy. Per the germline V gene, CDR1 is SGHNT and CDR2 is YYREEE (reference sequence). After removal of 4 bases from V and 6 bases from J, the junction contained 9 bases not matched to a gene. The CDR3 contains 14 residues. The protocol was immunoSEQ multiplex PCR, while the TCRdb copy is restricted to in-frame clones and leaves out a portion. Of approximately 25,000 clones in the sample, around four fifths were seen once. The TCR comes from a woman aged 70 to 79 with pancreatic cancer. The V and J genes are TRBV5-4 and TRBJ2-7; TRBD2 matches at 8 bases. The material sequenced was peripheral blood, taken from a patient treated with proton-based radiotherapy. CDR3 protein: CASSPVAGGLEQYF. CDR3 nucleotides: TGTGCCAGCAGCCCCGTCGCGGGAGGCCTCGAGCAGTACTTC.